This is a list of T cell receptor beta chains from one sample in a study of blood T cell repertoires in COVID-19. Some clones are missing from TCRdb's copy, which holds only in-frame ones; the method was immunoSEQ multiplex PCR. The sample carries some 180,000 clones, 83% recorded once. Sequencing was performed on peripheral blood. These receptors all stem from a woman of 80 years or more with acute or convalescent COVID-19. Both conserved end residues are part of each CDR3. Fields, in order: clone size, J gene, D gene, V gene, CDR3 protein, CDR3 DNA. A D gene is named only where the DNA matches it firmly. Size is omitted from some rows. Given values are once, few, many or a class for expanded clones.

>-|TRBJ1-1|-|TRBV28
CASSPGGRWTEAFF
TGTGCCAGCAGTCCCGGGGGAAGGTGGACTGAAGCTTTCTTT
>-|TRBJ2-7|-|TRBV6-5
CGSGAYEQYF
TGTGGGTCAGGGGCCTACGAGCAGTACTTC
>-|TRBJ1-2|-|TRBV5-4
CASSLGQIYGYTF
TGTGCCAGCAGCTTGGGACAGATCTATGGCTACACCTTC
>-|TRBJ1-2|TRBD1|TRBV15
CATSIRQGPYGYTF
TGTGCCACCAGCATCAGACAGGGGCCATATGGCTACACCTTC
>-|TRBJ2-7|TRBD2|TRBV5-4
CASSLGGGAPAYEQYF
TGTGCCAGCAGCTTGGGCGGGGGGGCTCCCGCCTACGAGCAGTACTTC
>-|TRBJ2-1|TRBD2|TRBV6-2/TRBV6-3
CASSYPTSGSVHEQFF
TGTGCCAGCAGTTACCCGACTAGCGGGAGTGTTCATGAGCAGTTCTTC
>-|TRBJ1-2|TRBD1|TRBV2
CASSELGQGHGYTF
TGTGCCAGCAGTGAATTGGGACAGGGTCATGGCTACACCTTC
>-|TRBJ1-4|-|TRBV28
CASSSYPNEKLFF
TGTGCCAGCAGTTCCTACCCTAATGAAAAACTGTTTTTT
>-|TRBJ2-1|-|TRBV19
CASGLRDNEQFF
TGTGCCAGCGGACTAAGGGACAATGAGCAGTTCTTC
>-|TRBJ2-1|-|TRBV10-3
CAISGDTNNEQFF
TGTGCCATCAGTGGGGACACCAACAATGAGCAGTTCTTC
>-|TRBJ1-4|TRBD1|TRBV19
CASSMPPRQGANEKLFF
TGTGCCAGTAGTATGCCGCCAAGACAGGGGGCTAATGAAAAACTGTTTTTT
>-|TRBJ1-2|-|TRBV20-1
CSARDIYGYTF
TGCAGTGCTCGGGACATCTATGGCTACACCTTC
>-|TRBJ2-1|-|TRBV6-2/TRBV6-3
CASSYVADNEQFF
TGTGCCAGCAGTTACGTGGCAGACAATGAGCAGTTCTTC
>once|TRBJ1-6|TRBD1|TRBV4-3
CASSLGQLNSPLHF
TGCGCCAGCAGCCTGGGACAGTTAAATTCACCCCTCCACTTT
>-|TRBJ1-2|-|TRBV7-2
CASSLAPTGVYGYTF
TGTGCCAGCAGCTTAGCGCCAACGGGAGTCTATGGCTACACCTTC
>-|TRBJ1-6|-|TRBV2
CASSEAGSYNSPLHF
TGTGCCAGCAGTGAGGCGGGCTCCTATAATTCACCCCTCCACTTT